Below, one TCR beta chain is given with its context. The antigen is undetermined. Germline values: CDR1 SNHLY, CDR2 FYNNEI. The CDR3 runs 16 residues. The trim removed 5 bases at V and 4 bases at J, leaving 12 bases unmatched. Before the COVID-19 pandemic, during about 2010-2018, CD4+ T cells were taken from unexposed donors. Isolation of CD4+ T cells took place after 10 days in culture. As cell numbers allowed, unexposed-donor CD4+ T cells faced SARS-CoV-2 S/N and four cold-coronavirus spikes. Using immunoSEQ multiplex PCR, the repertoire was profiled, and TCRdb retains in-frame clones only, with some absent. Of roughly 18,000 clones detected, 70% to 80% appear once; the ten largest clones hold around 28%. This sample is part of a study of CD4 T cells in relation to SARS-CoV-2 and coronaviruses.

The V gene is TRBV2, the J gene TRBJ1-2; 8 nucleotides match TRBD1. The specimen sequenced was CD4+ T cells from PBMCs, cultured in vitro. The origin of this receptor is a human donor in good health. The chain's CDR3 is CASSNPEDRVIYGYTF. CDR3 coding DNA: TGTGCCAGCAGTAACCCGGAGGACAGGGTTATCTATGGCTACACCTTC.